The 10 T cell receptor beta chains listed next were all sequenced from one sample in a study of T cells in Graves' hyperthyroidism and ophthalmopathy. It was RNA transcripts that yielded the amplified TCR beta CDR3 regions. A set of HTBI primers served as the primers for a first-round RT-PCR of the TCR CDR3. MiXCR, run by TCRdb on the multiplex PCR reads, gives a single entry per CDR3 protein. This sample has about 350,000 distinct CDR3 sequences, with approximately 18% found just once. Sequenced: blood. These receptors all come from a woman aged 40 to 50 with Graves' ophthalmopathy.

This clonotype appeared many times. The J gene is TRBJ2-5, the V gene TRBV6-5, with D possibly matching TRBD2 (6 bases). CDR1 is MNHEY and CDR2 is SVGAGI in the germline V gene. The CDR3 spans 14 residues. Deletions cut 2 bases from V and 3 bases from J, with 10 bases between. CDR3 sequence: CASSYNAGKETQYF. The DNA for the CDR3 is TGTGCCAGCAGTTACAACGCGGGAAAAGAGACCCAGTACTTC.

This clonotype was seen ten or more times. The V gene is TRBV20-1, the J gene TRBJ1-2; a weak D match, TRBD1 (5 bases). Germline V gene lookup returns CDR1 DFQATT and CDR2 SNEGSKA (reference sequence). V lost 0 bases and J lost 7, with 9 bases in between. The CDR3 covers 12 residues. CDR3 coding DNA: TGCAGTGCTAGAGAGGGGGGGGGTGGCTACACCTTC. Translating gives CSAREGGGGYTF.

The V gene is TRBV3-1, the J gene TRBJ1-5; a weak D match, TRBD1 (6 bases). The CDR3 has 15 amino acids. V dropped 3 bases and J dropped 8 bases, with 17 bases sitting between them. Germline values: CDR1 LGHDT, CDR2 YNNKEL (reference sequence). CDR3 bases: TGTGCCAGCAGCCATAGCGCAGGGGTAGCGGAGCCCCAGCATTTT. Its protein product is CASSHSAGVAEPQHF.

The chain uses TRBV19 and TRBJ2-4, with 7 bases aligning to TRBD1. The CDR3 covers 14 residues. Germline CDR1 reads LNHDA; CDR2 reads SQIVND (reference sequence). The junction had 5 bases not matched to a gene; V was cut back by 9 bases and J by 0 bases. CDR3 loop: CARTGELAKNIQYF. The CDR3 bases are TGTGCCAGAACAGGGGAACTAGCCAAAAACATTCAGTACTTC.

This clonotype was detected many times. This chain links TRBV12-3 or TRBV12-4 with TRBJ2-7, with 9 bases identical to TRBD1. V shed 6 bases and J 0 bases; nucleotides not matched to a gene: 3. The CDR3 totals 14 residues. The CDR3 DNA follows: TGTGCCAGCAGCGTGACAGGGGGCTCCTACGAGCAGTACTTC. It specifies CASSVTGGSYEQYF.

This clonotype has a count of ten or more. CDR3 in amino acids: CASGWMETQYF. CDR3 nucleotide sequence: TGTGCTAGTGGTTGGATGGAGACCCAGTACTTC. The rearrangement links TRBV12-5 to TRBJ2-5; D is ambiguous. CDR3 length: 11 amino acids. Germline V gives CDR1 LGHNT, CDR2 FRNRAP. The V and J ends lost 4 bases and 5 bases respectively, with 5 bases between them.

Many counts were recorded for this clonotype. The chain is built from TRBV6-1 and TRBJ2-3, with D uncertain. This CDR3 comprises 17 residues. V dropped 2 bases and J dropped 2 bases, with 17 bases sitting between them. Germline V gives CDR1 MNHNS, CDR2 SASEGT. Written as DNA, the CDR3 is TGTGCCAGCAGTGAAACCGGACGGCCGATTACCACAGATACGCAGTATTTT. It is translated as CASSETGRPITTDTQYF.

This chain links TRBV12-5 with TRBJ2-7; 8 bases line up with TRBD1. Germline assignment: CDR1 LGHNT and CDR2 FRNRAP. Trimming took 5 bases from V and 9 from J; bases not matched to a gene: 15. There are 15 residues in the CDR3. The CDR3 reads CASGPNPWTGPRQYF. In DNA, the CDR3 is TGTGCTAGTGGTCCAAATCCTTGGACAGGGCCGCGGCAGTACTTC.

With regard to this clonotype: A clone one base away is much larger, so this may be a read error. The DNA of the CDR3 is TGTGCCAGCAGCGTGGCTGGACAGGGAGACGGCTACACCTTC. Amino acid sequence: CASSVAGQGDGYTF. J is TRBJ1-2 and V is TRBV9; 8 bases match TRBD1. This CDR3 is built from 14 residues. With 2 bases clipped from V and 8 bases from J, the junction kept 8 bases outside the gene matches. Germline V lookup: CDR1 SGDLS, CDR2 YYNGEE.

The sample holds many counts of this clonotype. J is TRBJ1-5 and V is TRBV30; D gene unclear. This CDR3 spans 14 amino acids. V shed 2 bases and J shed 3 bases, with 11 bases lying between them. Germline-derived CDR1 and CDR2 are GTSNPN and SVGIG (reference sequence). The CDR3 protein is CAWSLGGNNQPQHF. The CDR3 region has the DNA TGTGCCTGGAGTCTAGGCGGCAACAATCAGCCCCAGCATTTT.